The 26 T cell receptor beta chains given below trace back to one sample, sequenced in a study of graft-versus-host responses after intestinal transplantation. Once graft tissue had been processed, intraepithelial and lamina propria lymphocytes were released. Data came from immunoSEQ multiplex PCR; TCRdb stores just in-frame clones and leaves some out. The table records about 17,000 clones, roughly three quarters of them present only once. The sequences come from ileum tissue, collected roughly 450 days after intestinal transplant. These receptors originate from a human patient who received an intestinal transplant, so some T cells may come from the graft donor.

The gene calls are TRBV19 and TRBJ2-5; unclear D gene. The CDR3 covers 13 residues. Trimming removed 4 bases from V and 1 base from J, with 7 bases in between. Germline CDR1 LNHDA, CDR2 SQIVND (reference sequence). In DNA form, the CDR3 reads TGTGCCAGTAGTAGGGCATCCCAAGAGACCCAGTACTTC. Its translation is CASSRASQETQYF.

The V call is TRBV5-6, the J call TRBJ1-2, with D hard to call. This CDR3 spans 14 amino acids. V was trimmed by 0 bases and J by 8 bases, leaving 14 bases between them. CDR1 and CDR2 from the germline V gene are SGHDT and YYEEEE. CDR3 bases: TGTGCCAGCAGCTTGGCCCGACGGCCCTGGGGCTACACCTTC. It is translated as CASSLARRPWGYTF.

This clone appeared a few times. The J gene is TRBJ1-2, the V gene TRBV7-3; D not resolved. Germline CDR1 is SGHTA and CDR2 is FQGTGA. The V and J ends lost 1 base and 14 bases respectively, with 14 bases between them. The length of the CDR3 is 12 residues. The CDR3 here is CASSLNSQALTF. The CDR3 DNA reads TGTGCCAGCAGCTTAAATAGCCAGGCTCTGACCTTC.

CDR3 sequence (DNA): TGCGCCAGCAGCCAAGATTATTGGGGGGCGAGGGGGGTCGCGGATACGCAGTATTTT. Protein product: CASSQDYWGARGVADTQYF. This chain uses TRBV4-3 with TRBJ2-3, with D perhaps TRBD1 or TRBD2 (6 bases each). V lost 0 bases and J lost 6, with 25 bases in between. CDR1 is LGHNA and CDR2 is YSLEER in the germline V gene. The CDR3 loop spans 19 amino acids.

The CDR3 coding sequence is TGTGCCAGTAGGGCTAGCGGGGGGATCTACAATGAGCAGTTCTTC. This codes for CASRASGGIYNEQFF. The J gene is TRBJ2-1, the V gene TRBV19; 11 bases line up with TRBD2. V trimming: 6 bases; J trimming: 3 bases; junction bases outside the gene matches: 4. Germline V gene sequence: CDR1 LNHDA, CDR2 SQIVND (reference sequence). The CDR3 spans 15 residues.

This clone was observed a handful of times. The chain joins TRBV9 to TRBJ2-5; D could derive from TRBD1 or TRBD2 (5 bases each). V was clipped by 0 bases and J by 4 bases, with 13 bases between them. The CDR3 totals 15 residues. Germline lookup yields CDR1 SGDLS and CDR2 YYNGEE. This CDR3 reads CASSVGTTRGETQYF. CDR3 in DNA: TGTGCCAGCAGCGTAGGTACCACTAGGGGAGAGACCCAGTACTTC.

The chain employs TRBV6-1 and TRBJ1-2, with 7 bases lining up with TRBD1. The CDR3 runs 14 residues. With V trimmed by 6 bases and J by 4 bases, 8 bases remained unmatched. Germline CDR1 and CDR2: MNHNS and SASEGT. In DNA, the CDR3 is TGTGCCAGCAGCAACCCGGGACAGATCTATGGCTACACCTTC. Protein product: CASSNPGQIYGYTF.

This rearrangement joins TRBV18 to TRBJ2-2; no firm D call. Trimming left V 4 bases short and J 2 bases short, with 11 bases between. In germline, CDR1 is KGHSH, CDR2 LQKENI. This CDR3 contains 15 residues. The CDR3 region is CASSRGDLNTGELFF. CDR3 bases: TGTGCCAGCTCACGTGGGGATCTCAACACCGGGGAGCTGTTTTTT. The whole variable domain, filled in from reference TRBV18 and TRBJ2-2, reads NAGVMQNPRHLVRRRGQEARLRCSPMKGHSHVYWYRQLPEEGLKFMVYLQKENIIDESGMPKERFSAEFPKEGPSILRIQQVVRGDSAAYFCASSRGDLNTGELFFGEGSRLTVL.

The J gene is TRBJ2-5, the V gene TRBV7-9, with unresolved D. Near its end, the DNA agrees better with TRBJ2-7, so the J call may be wrong. Germline V gene lookup returns CDR1 SEHNR and CDR2 FQNEAQ (reference sequence). The CDR3 sequence is 12 residues long. CDR3 DNA: TGTGCCAGCAGCTTAGCCGCCTACGAGCAGTACTTC. Amino acids: CASSLAAYEQYF.

CDR3 sequence (DNA): TGTGCCAGAAGCTTGGTTGCAGGGAAGGGCTACACCTTC. Translated: CARSLVAGKGYTF. The J gene is TRBJ1-2, the V gene TRBV5-3, with a tentative D call TRBD1 (5 bases). TRBV5-3 is given ORF status, its function remaining uncertain. Trimming removed 0 bases from V and 8 bases from J, with 11 bases in between. There are 13 residues in the CDR3.

The genes are TRBV2 and TRBJ1-5; 7 nucleotides align to TRBD1. Germline CDR1 SNHLY, CDR2 FYNNEI. The CDR3 sequence is 14 residues long. Losses at the gene ends were 6 bases for V and 7 bases for J; bases not matched to a gene: 9. CDR3 loop: CASRPGTVSQPQHF. The CDR3 bases are TGTGCCAGCAGGCCAGGGACAGTTAGCCAGCCCCAGCATTTT.

V is TRBV7-2 and J is TRBJ2-7; D gene ambiguous. Germline CDR1 and CDR2: SGHTA and FQGNSA. The V end lost 5 bases, the J end lost 2 bases, and 16 bases lay between the germline ends. The CDR3 loop spans 15 amino acids. The CDR3 nucleotides read TGTGCCAGCAGCCCCCGGGCCTTAGGGACCTACGAGCAGTACTTC. This codes for CASSPRALGTYEQYF. The entire variable domain, with the rest obtained from reference TRBV7-2 and TRBJ2-7, is as follows: GAGVSQSPSNKVTEKGKDVELRCDPISGHTALYWYRQSLGQGLEFLIYFQGNSAPDKSGLPSDRFSAERTGGSVSTLTIQRTQQEDSAVYLCASSPRALGTYEQYFGPGTRLTVT.

In its sample, this clone was seen once. CDR3: CASSYSDSGGAYEQYF. The CDR3 DNA follows: TGTGCCAGCAGTTACTCCGATAGCGGGGGGGCCTACGAGCAGTACTTC. The genes are TRBV6-6 and TRBJ2-5, with 11 bases matching TRBD2. The J call may be faulty, since TRBJ2-7 better matches the DNA end. There are 16 residues in the CDR3. Germline V gene lookup returns CDR1 MNHNY and CDR2 SVGAGI (reference sequence).

The gene calls are TRBV10-1 and TRBJ2-1; 7 bases line up with TRBD1. CDR1 and CDR2 from the germline V gene are WNHNN and SYGVQD (reference sequence). The CDR3 has 15 residues. The V segment lost 5 bases and the J segment 5 bases; nucleotides outside the gene matches: 9. The CDR3 protein is CASSPDRVRDNEQFF. CDR3 DNA sequence: TGCGCCAGCAGTCCCGACAGGGTCAGGGACAATGAGCAGTTCTTC.

The chain carries TRBV19 and TRBJ2-5, with 8 nucleotides matching TRBD1. The J call is uncertain, as TRBJ2-7 better fits the DNA end. In germline, CDR1 is LNHDA, CDR2 SQIVND (reference sequence). The CDR3 sequence is 14 residues long. The CDR3 spells CASKGQASSYEQYF. CDR3 coding DNA: TGTGCCAGTAAGGGACAGGCGAGCTCCTACGAGCAGTACTTC.

The chain is built from TRBV4-3 and TRBJ2-5, with 7 bases aligning to TRBD2. TRBJ2-7 explains the end of the DNA better; the J call may be wrong. This CDR3 region has 15 residues. The germline V gene encodes CDR1 LGHNA and CDR2 YSLEER. CDR3 protein: CASSQESRGDYEQYF. The CDR3 DNA sequence: TGCGCCAGCAGCCAAGAGAGTCGGGGGGACTACGAGCAGTACTTC.

The chain employs TRBV5-1 and TRBJ1-6, with a possible D match to TRBD1 (5 bases). The V end lost 4 bases, the J end lost 3 bases, and 11 bases lay between the germline ends. The CDR3 contains 15 residues. In germline, CDR1 is SGHRS, CDR2 YFSETQ. CDR3 residues: CASSQRGFYNSPLHF. The CDR3 DNA follows: TGCGCCAGCAGCCAACGGGGCTTCTATAATTCACCCCTCCACTTT.

The J gene is TRBJ2-7, the V gene TRBV7-2; D not resolved. The CDR3 runs 14 residues. Trimming stripped 0 bases from V and 0 bases from J, with 6 bases between. Germline V gives CDR1 SGHTA, CDR2 FQGNSA. The CDR3 DNA reads as TGTGCCAGCAGCTTAGCCCTTACCTCCTACGAGCAGTACTTC. This encodes CASSLALTSYEQYF.

This rearrangement joins TRBV27 to TRBJ1-1, with D tentatively TRBD1 (5 bases). This CDR3 region has 15 residues. The V and J ends lost 5 bases and 0 bases respectively, with 13 bases between them. The germline V gene has CDR1 MNHEY and CDR2 SMNVEV (reference sequence). CDR3 protein: CASSPRTTLNTEAFF. The DNA of the CDR3 is TGTGCCAGCAGTCCCCGGACAACTCTGAACACTGAAGCTTTCTTT.

J is TRBJ1-1 and V is TRBV9; D possibly corresponds to TRBD1 (6 bases). CDR1 and CDR2 (germline): SGDLS, YYNGEE. V gave up 0 bases and J gave up 6 bases, with 15 bases separating them. This CDR3 comprises 15 residues. The CDR3 region is CASSVGATGLSEAFF. As DNA, the CDR3 is TGTGCCAGCAGCGTAGGGGCGACAGGTCTATCTGAAGCTTTCTTT.

The rearrangement links TRBV6-5 to TRBJ2-7, with 10 bases identical to TRBD1. The V gene's germline CDR1 is MNHEY and CDR2 SVGAGI. With V trimmed by 4 bases and J by 3 bases, 9 bases remained unmatched. This CDR3 comprises 16 residues. DNA of the CDR3: TGTGCCAGCAGTTCCATACCGGGACAGGGGCGCTACGAGCAGTACTTC. The encoded protein is CASSSIPGQGRYEQYF.

The chain couples TRBV5-1 to TRBJ2-7; D may be TRBD1 (5 bases). The germline V and J ends were trimmed by 4 bases and 3 bases, with 14 bases remaining between them. The CDR3 sequence is 14 residues long. Germline values: CDR1 SGHRS, CDR2 YFSETQ. Here the CDR3 DNA reads TGCGCCAGCAGCCAGACGACAGCACTCTACGAGCAGTACTTC. This encodes CASSQTTALYEQYF.

Here the CDR3 reads CASSPSRGGITDTQYF. Written as DNA, the CDR3 is TGTGCCAGCTCACCATCTCGCGGGGGTATCACAGATACGCAGTATTTT. The chain combines TRBV18 with TRBJ2-3, with 7 nucleotides matching TRBD2. CDR1 and CDR2 (germline): KGHSH, LQKENI. The CDR3 contains 16 residues. Trimming took 2 bases from V and 2 from J; bases not matched to a gene: 7.

A few counts support this clone. This rearrangement joins TRBV7-3 to TRBJ2-5, with 8 bases lining up with TRBD2. The CDR3 runs to 13 residues. V gave up 5 bases and J gave up 5 bases; unmatched junction bases: 4. Germline loops: CDR1 SGHTA, CDR2 FQGTGA. The CDR3 DNA reads as TGTGCCAGCAGCCCCCCGGGGGGGGAGACCCAGTACTTC. Amino acids: CASSPPGGETQYF.

The chain couples TRBV19 to TRBJ2-7; either TRBD1 or TRBD2 may supply D (5 bases each). Germline CDR1 and CDR2: LNHDA and SQIVND (reference sequence). The V and J ends lost 0 bases and 2 bases respectively, with 11 bases between them. This CDR3 comprises 15 residues. CDR3 DNA: TGTGCCAGTAGTATAGAACTAGTGGGGCCCTACGAGCAGTACTTC. Translation: CASSIELVGPYEQYF.

The genes are TRBV6-1 and TRBJ2-3, with TRBD2 matching over 11 bases. V shed 7 bases and J 0 bases; nucleotides not matched to a gene: 3. Germline lookup yields CDR1 MNHNS and CDR2 SASEGT. The CDR3 runs to 15 residues. CDR3 sequence (DNA): TGTGCCAGCACCTGGACTAGCGGGAGCACAGATACGCAGTATTTT. This translates into CASTWTSGSTDTQYF.